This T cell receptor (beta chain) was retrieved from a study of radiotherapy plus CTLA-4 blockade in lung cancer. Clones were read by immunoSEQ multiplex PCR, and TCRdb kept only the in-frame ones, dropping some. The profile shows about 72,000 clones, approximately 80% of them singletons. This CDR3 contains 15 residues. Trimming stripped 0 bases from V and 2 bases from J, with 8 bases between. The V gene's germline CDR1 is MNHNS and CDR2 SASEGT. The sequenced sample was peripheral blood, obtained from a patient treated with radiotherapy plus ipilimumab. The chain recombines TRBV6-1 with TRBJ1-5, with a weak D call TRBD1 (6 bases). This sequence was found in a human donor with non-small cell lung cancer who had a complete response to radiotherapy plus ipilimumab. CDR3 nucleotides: TGTGCCAGCAGTGAAGCGTGGGGGCGCAATCAGCCCCAGCATTTT. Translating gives CASSEAWGRNQPQHF.